The 27 T cell receptor beta chains listed next were all sequenced from one sample in a study of T cells after yellow fever vaccination (dated by TCRdb to between 2018 and 2020). The treatment or condition label here, explained by the study, means: live attenuated yellow fever vaccine strain. The library was generated by 5' RACE. Sequencing was carried out with an Illumina NovaSeq 6000. TCRdb applied fastp at Q25 and MiXCR to the public reads, then kept only in-frame beta chains. Every CDR3 protein is listed once, alongside the most common genes and DNA of its rows. This sample lists a few hundred thousand distinct CDR3 sequences; approximately 4% were detected once. Roughly 24% of the sample goes to the ten largest clones. The material was PBMCs, obtained 5 days after the yellow fever booster vaccination. Receptors originate from a man younger than 35 who received the YFV17D yellow fever vaccine.

This clonotype was counted between two and nine times. The chain couples TRBV6-1 to TRBJ1-5; no definite D call. V was pared by 2 bases and J by 4 bases, with 9 bases between. CDR3 length: 14 residues. Germline CDR1 is MNHNS and CDR2 is SASEGT. Here the CDR3 reads CASSEIGTNQPQHF. Written as DNA, the CDR3 is TGTGCCAGCAGTGAAATAGGAACTAATCAGCCCCAGCATTTT.

This clonotype came up a few times. The gene calls are TRBV14 and TRBJ2-7; 7 nucleotides align to TRBD2. The CDR3 is 16 residues long. Germline CDR1 SGHDN, CDR2 FVKESK. With V trimmed by 2 bases and J by 0 bases, 7 bases remained unmatched. Here the CDR3 reads CASSQFGGEGSYEQYF. Written as DNA, the CDR3 is TGTGCCAGCAGCCAATTTGGGGGGGAAGGCTCCTACGAGCAGTACTTC.

This clonotype was seen repeatedly, ten times or more. The CDR3 spells CAIAGDAGEQYV. CDR3 nucleotides: TGTGCCATCGCAGGTGACGCTGGGGAGCAGTACGTC. V gene TRBV10-3 combines with J gene TRBJ2-7; no clear D gene. V shed 8 bases and J shed 7 bases, with 15 bases lying between them. The germline CDR1 and CDR2 sequences are ENHRY and SYGVKD. The CDR3 has 12 amino acids.

Many counts were recorded for this clonotype. CDR3 coding DNA: TGCGCCAGCCGACTAGTCGACGAGACCCAGTACTTC. Translation: CASRLVDETQYF. The chain uses TRBV5-1 and TRBJ2-5, with a tentative D call TRBD2 (6 bases). The germline gives CDR1 SGHRS, CDR2 YFSETQ. The CDR3 sequence is 12 residues long. The V end was cut by 7 bases, the J end by 5 bases, with 12 bases between.

In its sample, this clonotype was seen many times. The rearrangement uses TRBV3-1 and TRBJ2-1, with 7 nucleotides matching TRBD1. Germline CDR1 reads LGHDT; CDR2 reads YNNKEL (reference sequence). The CDR3 covers 16 residues. The V and J ends lost 10 bases and 3 bases, in that order; junction bases with no gene match: 15. This CDR3 reads CATAPSGTDFYNEQFF. As DNA, the CDR3 is TGTGCCACCGCTCCCTCCGGGACAGATTTCTACAATGAGCAGTTCTTC.

This clonotype has at least ten counts. The chain uses TRBV6-6 and TRBJ1-6; D call uncertain. This CDR3 comprises 13 residues. Trimming cost V 7 bases and J 4 bases, with 8 bases left between them. In germline, CDR1 is MNHNY, CDR2 SVGAGI (reference sequence). CDR3 sequence: CASTDGYNSPLHF. CDR3 nucleotide sequence: TGTGCCAGCACGGACGGATATAATTCACCCCTCCACTTT.

This clonotype was counted only a few times. The chain recombines TRBV10-3 with TRBJ2-7; 14 bases map to TRBD2. V shed 4 bases, J shed 3 bases, and the junction held 5 bases outside the gene matches. CDR3 size: 16 residues. Germline V gene lookup returns CDR1 ENHRY and CDR2 SYGVKD. The CDR3 loop is CAISVGLAGAGYEQYV. In DNA form, the CDR3 reads TGTGCCATCAGTGTGGGACTAGCGGGGGCCGGCTACGAGCAGTACGTC.

The chain recombines TRBV5-1 with TRBJ2-3; no definite D call. CDR3 length equals 14 residues. The V end was cut by 4 bases, the J end by 5 bases, with 14 bases between. Germline-derived CDR1 and CDR2 are SGHRS and YFSETQ. The CDR3 sequence: CASSQLGLGDTQYF. The CDR3 nucleotides read TGCGCCAGCAGCCAGCTCGGGTTAGGAGATACGCAGTATTTT.

The table lists this clonotype with a few counts. This chain connects TRBV20-1 to TRBJ2-3; D unresolved. The CDR3 runs to 13 residues. Trimming left V 6 bases short and J 7 bases short, with 17 bases between. CDR1 DFQATT and CDR2 SNEGSKA come from the germline V gene (reference sequence). The CDR3 region has the DNA TGCAGTGCCAGGATCCCCGATTCGAATACGCAGTATTTT. Protein sequence: CSARIPDSNTQYF.

V and J are TRBV6-5 and TRBJ2-1, with 9 bases matching TRBD1. The junction had 4 bases not matched to a gene; V was cut back by 8 bases and J by 11 bases. Germline CDR1 is MNHEY and CDR2 is SVGAGI. The CDR3 runs 11 residues. The CDR3 region is CASRQGGKQFF. The CDR3 DNA sequence: TGTGCCAGCCGACAGGGGGGAAAGCAGTTCTTC.

The chain uses TRBV6-6 and TRBJ2-7; 8 bases are a match to TRBD2. Germline V gene sequence: CDR1 MNHNY, CDR2 SVGAGI (reference sequence). The trim removed 4 bases at V and 6 bases at J, leaving 5 bases unmatched. The CDR3 is 13 amino acids. The CDR3 loop reads CASSFGAGGEQYF. CDR3 bases: TGTGCCAGCAGTTTCGGGGCGGGGGGCGAGCAGTACTTC.

This clonotype turned up a few times. V gene TRBV19 combines with J gene TRBJ2-5; weak D call: TRBD2 (7 bases). The ends were cut back, 9 bases at V and 4 bases at J, with 15 bases in the middle. CDR1 LNHDA and CDR2 SQIVND come from the germline V gene (reference sequence). The CDR3 consists of 13 residues. CDR3 nucleotide sequence: TGTGCCAGCGCGAGGGGGGGCGCAGAGACCCAGTACTTC. It translates to CASARGGAETQYF.

This clonotype has a handful of counts. The rearrangement joins TRBV4-1 to TRBJ2-4, with a possible D match to TRBD2 (5 bases). V lost 4 bases and J lost 5, with 15 bases in between. This CDR3 has 15 residues. The germline CDR1 and CDR2 sequences are MGHRA and YSYEKL. CDR3 loop: CASSLLGRPQNIQYF. CDR3 nucleotides: TGCGCCAGCAGCCTGCTGGGGAGACCCCAAAACATTCAGTACTTC.

In this sample, this clonotype turned up a few times. This chain joins TRBV20-1 and TRBJ2-3, with D possibly called TRBD1 or TRBD2 (7 bases each). Deletions cut 7 bases from V and 4 bases from J, with 33 bases between. The CDR3 runs 19 residues. The V gene's germline CDR1 is DFQATT and CDR2 SNEGSKA (reference sequence). The CDR3 region is CSGMTGTVDLGGAPDTQYF. In DNA, the CDR3 is TGCAGTGGTATGACCGGGACAGTGGATCTGGGGGGGGCACCAGATACGCAGTATTTT.

This clonotype was seen only a few times. The J gene is TRBJ1-2, the V gene TRBV10-2, with no clear D. The CDR3 sequence is 13 residues long. Per germline, CDR1 WSHSY and CDR2 SAAADI. The ends were cut back, 5 bases at V and 2 bases at J, with 9 bases in the middle. In nucleotides, the CDR3 is TGCGCCAGCAGTAGGAGAGGGAACTATGGCTACACCTTC. This gives the protein CASSRRGNYGYTF.

Only a few counts were recorded for this clonotype. The rearrangement uses TRBV19 and TRBJ1-2, with 7 bases matching TRBD1. Germline lookup yields CDR1 LNHDA and CDR2 SQIVND (reference sequence). This CDR3 spans 13 amino acids. Trimming at V came to 8 bases and at J to 4 bases, leaving 7 bases not matched to a gene. Here the CDR3 reads CASSDRAVYGYTF. The CDR3 DNA is TGTGCCAGTTCCGACAGGGCCGTCTATGGCTACACCTTC.

V usage is TRBV7-9 and J usage is TRBJ1-1; D not certain. The V end lost 10 bases, the J end lost 5 bases, and 14 bases lay between the germline ends. Per germline, CDR1 SEHNR and CDR2 FQNEAQ (reference sequence). This CDR3 has 12 amino acids. DNA of the CDR3: TGTGCCATTCCCGATGAAGGAACTGAAGCTTTCTTT. Its protein product is CAIPDEGTEAFF.

This clonotype has a count of ten or more. The chain is built from TRBV12-3 or TRBV12-4 and TRBJ1-4; 8 bases are shared with TRBD1. Trimming at V came to 4 bases and at J to 7 bases, leaving 17 bases not matched to a gene. This CDR3 has 18 amino acids. CDR3 sequence (DNA): TGTGCCAGCAGTTCAATGAGCAGGGGGCTCACTTGGAGTGAAAAACTGTTTTTT. It yields the protein CASSSMSRGLTWSEKLFF.

This clonotype was recorded at least ten times. V gene TRBV7-9 combines with J gene TRBJ1-4; D unresolved. The CDR3 contains 15 residues. Per germline, CDR1 SEHNR and CDR2 FQNEAQ (reference sequence). The ends were cut back, 3 bases at V and 3 bases at J, with 11 bases in the middle. The CDR3 spells CASSFPKGANEKLFF. The DNA of the CDR3 is TGTGCCAGCAGCTTCCCGAAGGGAGCTAATGAAAAACTGTTTTTT.

This clonotype was recorded many times. This sequence joins TRBV5-5 and TRBJ1-5; D call uncertain. Germline CDR1 reads SGHKS; CDR2 reads YYEKEE (reference sequence). The CDR3 totals 14 residues. Trimming cost V 4 bases and J 9 bases, with 17 bases left between them. The DNA of the CDR3 is TGTGCCAGCAGCGAACTTGAGATCGTAGGGCCCCAGCATTTT. This gives the protein CASSELEIVGPQHF.

This clonotype came up a few times. This chain joins TRBV3-1 and TRBJ2-3; 12 bases are shared with TRBD1. CDR1 LGHDT and CDR2 YNNKEL come from the germline V gene (reference sequence). V shed 4 bases, J shed 5 bases, and the junction held 7 bases outside the gene matches. This CDR3 region has 16 residues. In nucleotides, the CDR3 is TGTGCCAGCAGCCCCTGGGACAGGGGGCCGAAAGATACGCAGTATTTT. This gives the protein CASSPWDRGPKDTQYF.

This clonotype was observed many times. The J gene is TRBJ1-1, the V gene TRBV3-1, with D unresolved. CDR3 length: 15 residues. From germline, CDR1 is LGHDT and CDR2 YNNKEL (reference sequence). Between the trimmed V and J ends, which lost 0 bases and 3 bases, there was a span of 11 bases. As DNA, the CDR3 is TGTGCCAGCAGCCAAGAAAACTACAGATACACTGAAGCTTTCTTT. Its protein product is CASSQENYRYTEAFF.

This clonotype occurred a few times. The chain links TRBV18 to TRBJ2-1; 12 positions match TRBD1. Per the germline V gene, CDR1 is KGHSH and CDR2 is LQKENI. The CDR3 is 20 amino acids. The trim removed 4 bases at V and 0 bases at J, leaving 13 bases unmatched. The CDR3 bases are TGTGCCAGCTCACAATTTGGGACAGGGGGCTCAAGTAGCTCCTACAATGAGCAGTTCTTC. Residues: CASSQFGTGGSSSSYNEQFF.

The V and J genes are TRBV4-1 and TRBJ1-2; tentative D call: TRBD1 (5 bases). This CDR3 contains 14 residues. The germline gives CDR1 MGHRA, CDR2 YSYEKL. V was trimmed by 3 bases and J by 4 bases, leaving 12 bases between them. CDR3 in DNA: TGCGCCAGCAGCCACCTGACAGTACCCTATGGCTACACCTTC. The encoded protein is CASSHLTVPYGYTF.

The chain links TRBV28 to TRBJ1-5; D gene ambiguous. The CDR3 has 14 residues. Germline values: CDR1 MDHEN, CDR2 SYDVKM. V was shortened by 3 bases and J by 0 bases, with 6 bases between the two germline ends. The CDR3 region is CASSFGDSNQPQHF. DNA for the CDR3: TGTGCCAGCAGTTTTGGGGATAGCAATCAGCCCCAGCATTTT.

This clonotype was found a few times. The rearrangement links TRBV18 to TRBJ1-1, with D unresolved. Germline V gives CDR1 KGHSH, CDR2 LQKENI. V was cut by 3 bases and J by 0 bases, with 17 bases left in between. The CDR3 spans 17 residues. CDR3 sequence (DNA): TGTGCCAGCTCACCGGGCGAGTTCCCACTTATGAACACTGAAGCTTTCTTT. This codes for CASSPGEFPLMNTEAFF.

V and J are TRBV28 and TRBJ1-4, with D unclear. The V gene lost 4 bases and the J gene lost 8 bases, with 11 bases spanning the gap. The CDR3 is 13 residues long. CDR1 MDHEN and CDR2 SYDVKM come from the germline V gene. CDR3 sequence: CASSSRVEEKLFF. The CDR3 DNA is TGTGCCAGCAGTTCCCGAGTAGAGGAAAAACTGTTTTTT.